This section outlines one T cell receptor (beta chain) sequence together with its context. It has no known antigen specificity. Base qualities were left out, and no much larger clone turns up one base away. Per the germline V gene (reference sequence), LNHDA is the CDR1 and SQIVND is the CDR2. The CDR3 measures 13 amino acids from cysteine to phenylalanine. Kept here is only the CDR3 DNA, which spans 39 bases and is read in frame from base 1. V and J are truncated by 3 bases and 0 bases respectively, leaving an intervening sequence of 6 bases. This entry comes from a study of PD-1 and CTLA-4 blockade in melanoma (dated by TCRdb to 2020 to 2022). A note on the overall study: The study compared how PD-1 blockade and CTLA-4 blockade affected the melanoma-reactive CD8 T cell response in patients with melanoma.

Libraries were constructed by the immunoSEQ multiplex PCR assay. TCRdb carries this immuneACCESS record with in-frame sequences only. Its versions omit some clonotypes, under half of them owing to an unresolved V gene in the studies checked, with the rest unexplained. The sample table contains thousands of clones; only one count was recorded for 80% of them. Around 43% of the sample is held by the ten biggest clonotypes. The origin of this receptor is a human donor with melanoma. This chain is built from TRBV19 and TRBJ2-7; no D segment can be confidently identified. This specimen consisted of CD8+ T cells from peripheral blood, obtained before anti-PD-1 treatment. The CDR3 corresponds to CASSMRGSYEQYF. The DNA sequence reads TGTGCCAGTAGTATGCGCGGCTCCTACGAGCAGTACTTC.